This T cell receptor (beta chain) was sequenced for a study of blood T cell repertoires in COVID-19. Overall study context: COVID-19 samples, acute and convalescent, were from the United States, Italy and Spain.

Here immunoSEQ multiplex PCR was the method, and the copy in TCRdb shows in-frame clones only, minus some. Among roughly 35,000 clones listed, 75% to 90% were seen once. The CDR3 has 13 residues. V was trimmed by 1 base and J by 11 bases, leaving 12 bases between them. Germline-derived CDR1 and CDR2 are LGHDT and YNNKEL (reference sequence). This chain connects TRBV3-1 (or the pseudogene TRBV3-2) to TRBJ2-1; D is perhaps TRBD2 (6 bases). Sequencing used peripheral blood. The clonotype comes from a man in his sixties or seventies with acute or convalescent COVID-19. In DNA, the CDR3 is TGTGCCAGCAGCCAAGCTGCGGGGACCAAGCAGTTCTTC. Protein sequence: CASSQAAGTKQFF.